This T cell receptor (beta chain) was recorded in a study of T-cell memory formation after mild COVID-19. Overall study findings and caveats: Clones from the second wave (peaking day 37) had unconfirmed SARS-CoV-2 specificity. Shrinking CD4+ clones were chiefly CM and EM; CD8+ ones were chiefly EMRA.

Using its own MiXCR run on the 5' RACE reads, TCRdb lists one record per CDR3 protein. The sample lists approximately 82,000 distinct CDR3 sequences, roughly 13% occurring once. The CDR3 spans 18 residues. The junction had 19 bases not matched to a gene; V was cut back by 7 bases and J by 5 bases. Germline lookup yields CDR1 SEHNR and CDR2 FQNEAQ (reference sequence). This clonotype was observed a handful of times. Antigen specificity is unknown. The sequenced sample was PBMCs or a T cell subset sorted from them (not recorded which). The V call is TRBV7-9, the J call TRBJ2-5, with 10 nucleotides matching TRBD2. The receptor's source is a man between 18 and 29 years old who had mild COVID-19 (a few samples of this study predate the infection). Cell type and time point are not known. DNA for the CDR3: TGTGCCAGCACCGAAGTTCGGGCTACTAGCGGGGATTCTGAGACCCAGTACTTC. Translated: CASTEVRATSGDSETQYF.